The 13 T cell receptor beta chains given below trace back to one sample, sequenced in a study of cytomegalovirus exposure and HLA in healthy donors. The study ran its PCR with 60 Vbeta and 13 Jbeta primers. Profiled with immunoSEQ multiplex PCR; TCRdb holds only in-frame clones, not every one. The repertoire holds under 300,000 clones, with about 81% as singletons. Sequenced input: PBMCs. The receptor source for this set is a woman aged 55-69 years in good health and CMV-seropositive.

Here the CDR3 DNA reads TGCGCCAGCGGGACAGGGGGCCGGCAAGCTTTCTTT. Amino acids: CASGTGGRQAFF. The chain combines TRBV5-1 with TRBJ1-1, with TRBD1 identical over 12 bases. The V gene's germline CDR1 is SGHRS and CDR2 YFSETQ. The CDR3 has 12 residues. The V and J ends lost 7 bases and 9 bases, in that order; junction bases with no gene match: 4.

In DNA form, the CDR3 reads TGTGCCAGCAGTGAAGGCCGGCGGTTCGGTCAGCCCCAGCATTTT. This translates into CASSEGRRFGQPQHF. The chain combines TRBV2 with TRBJ1-5; D remains ambiguous. V was shortened by 1 base and J by 6 bases, with 13 bases between the two germline ends. CDR3 length equals 15 residues. Germline values: CDR1 SNHLY, CDR2 FYNNEI.

The chain uses TRBV6-5 and TRBJ2-4, with D perhaps TRBD1 (6 bases). The ends were cut back, 5 bases at V and 8 bases at J, with 19 bases in the middle. The CDR3 spans 15 residues. Germline CDR1 is MNHEY and CDR2 is SVGAGI. The CDR3 reads CASSVWGTGLDIQYF. The CDR3 nucleotides read TGTGCCAGCAGTGTTTGGGGTACAGGGCTGGACATTCAGTACTTC.

The chain links TRBV7-9 to TRBJ1-1, with no clear D. This CDR3 has 13 residues. The V end lost 1 base, the J end lost 5 bases, and 8 bases lay between the germline ends. Per germline, CDR1 SEHNR and CDR2 FQNEAQ (reference sequence). CDR3 region: CASSLDEATEAFF. The DNA for the CDR3 is TGTGCCAGCAGCTTAGATGAAGCGACTGAAGCTTTCTTT.

This clone was observed once. V usage is TRBV7-6 and J usage is TRBJ2-1; 8 bases fit TRBD2. V shed 5 bases, J shed 9 bases, and the junction held 3 bases outside the gene matches. CDR1 and CDR2 (germline): SGHVS, FNYEAQ. The CDR3 contains 12 residues. The CDR3 bases are TGTGCCAGCAGCCCCGGGACTAGTGAGCAGTTCTTC. This encodes CASSPGTSEQFF.

Points on this clone: One end of the junction varies from germline; a read error may be responsible. This chain connects TRBV7-9 to TRBJ1-5; TRBD1 aligns across 7 bases. The V gene's germline CDR1 is SEHNR and CDR2 FQNEAQ (reference sequence). The CDR3 has 14 amino acids. CDR3 residues: CSSSVTGANQPQHF. Written as DNA, the CDR3 is TGTTCCAGCAGCGTAACAGGGGCCAATCAGCCCCAGCATTTT.

The chain has TRBV2 and TRBJ1-2; TRBD1 matches 10 bases. The CDR3 is 13 residues long. Trimming at V came to 6 bases and at J to 8 bases, leaving 6 bases not matched to a gene. Looked up from germline, CDR1 is SNHLY and CDR2 is FYNNEI. CDR3 sequence reads: CASRRDRGEGYTF. The CDR3 nucleotides are TGTGCCAGCAGGAGGGACAGGGGAGAAGGCTACACCTTC.

Here the CDR3 reads CASSPGATGIGNTIYF. CDR3 DNA sequence: TGTGCCAGCAGCCCCGGAGCCACGGGTATTGGAAACACCATATATTTT. The V gene is TRBV5-4, the J gene TRBJ1-3, with unresolved D. CDR1 and CDR2 from the germline V gene are SGHNT and YYREEE (reference sequence). Trimming left V 4 bases short and J 3 bases short, with 17 bases between. CDR3 length equals 16 residues.

The chain employs TRBV5-1 and TRBJ2-7; TRBD2 aligns across 10 bases. This CDR3 has 15 amino acids. Looked up from germline, CDR1 is SGHRS and CDR2 is YFSETQ. The J segment lost 0 bases and the V segment lost 3 bases, leaving 3 bases of the junction unmatched. The CDR3 protein is CASSSASGSSYEQYF. CDR3 nucleotide sequence: TGCGCCAGCAGCTCAGCTAGCGGGAGCTCCTACGAGCAGTACTTC.

This chain joins TRBV5-4 and TRBJ2-5; 13 bases line up with TRBD2. Germline-derived CDR1 and CDR2 are SGHNT and YYREEE (reference sequence). Losses at the gene ends were 1 base for V and 1 base for J; bases not matched to a gene: 4. The CDR3 totals 17 residues. This CDR3 reads CASSLLTSGRAQETQYF. DNA for the CDR3: TGTGCCAGCAGCTTGCTAACTAGCGGGAGGGCCCAAGAGACCCAGTACTTC.

The rearrangement joins TRBV14 to TRBJ2-7; no clear D gene. The CDR3 runs 11 residues. Trimming left V 1 base short and J 6 bases short, with 4 bases between. The V gene's germline CDR1 is SGHDN and CDR2 FVKESK. CDR3 in DNA: TGTGCCAGCAGCCAAGCGGTCGAGCAGTACTTC. Encoded protein: CASSQAVEQYF.

This chain uses TRBV12-5 with TRBJ2-7; a possible D gene is TRBD1 (6 bases). The CDR3 runs 13 residues. Between the trimmed V and J ends, which lost 4 bases and 3 bases, there was a span of 10 bases. In germline, CDR1 is LGHNT, CDR2 FRNRAP. The CDR3 sequence is CASGSRTVYEQYF. The CDR3 DNA follows: TGTGCTAGTGGTTCTAGGACAGTCTACGAGCAGTACTTC.

The V and J genes are TRBV19 and TRBJ1-5; no definite D call. Trimming removed 10 bases from V and 7 bases from J, with 20 bases in between. This CDR3 is 14 amino acids long. Germline loops: CDR1 LNHDA, CDR2 SQIVND (reference sequence). The DNA for the CDR3 is TGTGCCACCAGAGGGATTATTGGTGGCCAGCCCCAGCATTTT. It yields the protein CATRGIIGGQPQHF.